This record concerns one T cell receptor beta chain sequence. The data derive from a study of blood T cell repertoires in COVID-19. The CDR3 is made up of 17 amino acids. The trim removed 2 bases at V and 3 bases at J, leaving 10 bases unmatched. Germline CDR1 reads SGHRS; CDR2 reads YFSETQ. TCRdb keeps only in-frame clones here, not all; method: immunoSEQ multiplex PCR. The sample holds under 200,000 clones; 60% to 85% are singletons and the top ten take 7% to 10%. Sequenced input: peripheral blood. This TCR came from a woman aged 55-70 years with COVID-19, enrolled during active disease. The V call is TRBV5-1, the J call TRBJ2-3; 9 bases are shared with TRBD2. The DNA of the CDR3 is TGCGCCAGCAGCTTCGGCGGGGGGGCCGGTGGAACAGATACGCAGTATTTT. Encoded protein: CASSFGGGAGGTDTQYF.